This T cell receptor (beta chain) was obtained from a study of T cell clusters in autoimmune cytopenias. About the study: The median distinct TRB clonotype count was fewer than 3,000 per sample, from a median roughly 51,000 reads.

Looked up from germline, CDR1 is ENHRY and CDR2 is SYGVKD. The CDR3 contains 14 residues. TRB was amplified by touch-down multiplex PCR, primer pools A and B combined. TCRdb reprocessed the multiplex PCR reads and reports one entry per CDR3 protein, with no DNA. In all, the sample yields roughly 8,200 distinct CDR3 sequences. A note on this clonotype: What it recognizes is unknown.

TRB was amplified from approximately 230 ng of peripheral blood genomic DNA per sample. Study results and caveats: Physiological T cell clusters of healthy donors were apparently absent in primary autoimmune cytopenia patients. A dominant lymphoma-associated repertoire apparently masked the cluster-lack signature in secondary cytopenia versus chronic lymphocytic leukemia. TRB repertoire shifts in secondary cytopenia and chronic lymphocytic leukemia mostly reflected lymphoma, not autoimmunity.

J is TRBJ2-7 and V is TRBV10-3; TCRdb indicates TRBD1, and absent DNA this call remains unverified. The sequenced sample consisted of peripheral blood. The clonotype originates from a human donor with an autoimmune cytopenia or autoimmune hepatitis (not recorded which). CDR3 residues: CAISVRVSSYEQYF.